This entry lists 23 T cell receptor beta chains sequenced from one sample in a study of post-analysis software for immune sequencing data. The study's findings and limits: Among roughly 5 TRBV segments more frequent in patients than controls were TRBV5-6, TRBV5-1 and TRBV20-1.

Presence of unique molecular identifiers characterized the TCR beta cDNA libraries. TCRdb reanalysed the PCR reads using MiXCR and keeps one entry per CDR3 protein. The sample lists roughly 800,000 distinct CDR3 sequences; roughly 50% were seen once. The antigens these receptors bind are not known. Sequencing was carried out using blood. The receptors shown here come from a girl aged 5-17 years with multiple sclerosis.

The chain has TRBV4-1 and TRBJ2-7, with D possibly being TRBD1 or TRBD2 (6 bases each). The CDR3 sequence is 18 residues long. Trimming stripped 0 bases from V and 5 bases from J, with 23 bases between. Germline values: CDR1 MGHRA, CDR2 YSYEKL. The CDR3 reads CASSQESMGGFLRHEQYF. CDR3 bases: TGCGCCAGCAGCCAAGAGTCGATGGGGGGCTTCCTCCGCCACGAGCAGTACTTC.

V gene TRBV29-1 combines with J gene TRBJ2-7; D is possibly TRBD2 (7 bases). The CDR3 has 14 amino acids. Germline CDR1 SQVTM, CDR2 ANQGSEA. Trimming took 5 bases from V and 2 from J, leaving 16 bases between them. CDR3 DNA: TGCAGCGTTCAAGGGGGGGAGTTAACCTACGAGCAGTACTTC. Translating gives CSVQGGELTYEQYF.

The chain recombines TRBV5-1 with TRBJ2-7; D is unresolved. Trimming pared 4 bases from V and 3 bases from J, leaving 14 bases between. The CDR3 spans 14 residues. Germline V gene data show CDR1 as SGHRS and CDR2 as YFSETQ. The CDR3 reads CASSLPGPVYEQYF. The CDR3 DNA reads as TGCGCCAGCAGCCTCCCCGGGCCGGTCTACGAGCAGTACTTC.

V and J are TRBV9 and TRBJ1-5; 7 bases line up with TRBD1. The CDR3 is made up of 15 amino acids. The germline V gene encodes CDR1 SGDLS and CDR2 YYNGEE. V shed 2 bases and J 2 bases; nucleotides not matched to a gene: 4. The CDR3 nucleotides are TGTGCCAGCAGCGTTTCAGACAGGGGCAATCAGCCCCAGCATTTT. This encodes CASSVSDRGNQPQHF.

The chain employs TRBV20-1 and TRBJ2-3; D not certain. The CDR3 sequence is 18 residues long. The V end lost 3 bases, the J end lost 0 bases, and 22 bases lay between the germline ends. CDR1 DFQATT and CDR2 SNEGSKA come from the germline V gene (reference sequence). CDR3 sequence reads: CSARALGSPNLSTDTQYF. Written as DNA, the CDR3 is TGCAGTGCTAGGGCCCTAGGGTCGCCTAATCTAAGCACAGATACGCAGTATTTT.

This clonotype was observed once. The chain couples TRBV7-2 to TRBJ1-5; TRBD1 agrees at 7 bases. The V segment lost 9 bases and the J segment 6 bases; nucleotides outside the gene matches: 17. The CDR3 is made up of 16 amino acids. Germline assignment: CDR1 SGHTA and CDR2 FQGNSA. The CDR3: CASSIIEGARIQPQHF. The CDR3 nucleotides read TGTGCCAGTAGTATTATAGAGGGGGCGCGTATTCAGCCCCAGCATTTT.

The chain has TRBV6-5 and TRBJ2-6; D call uncertain. Germline loops: CDR1 MNHEY, CDR2 SVGAGI. The CDR3 sequence is 14 residues long. V lost 5 bases to trimming and J lost 0 bases, with 5 bases between them. The CDR3 region has the DNA TGTGCCAGCAGTAAGGCCTCTGGGGCCAACGTCCTGACTTTC. Its protein is CASSKASGANVLTF.

This rearrangement joins TRBV12-3 or TRBV12-4 to TRBJ2-3, with 8 positions matching TRBD2. J gave up 2 bases and V 7 bases, and 8 bases lay outside the gene matches. This CDR3 contains 15 residues. The CDR3 loop reads CASTTTSAATDTQYF. DNA for the CDR3: TGTGCCAGCACCACGACTAGCGCCGCCACAGATACGCAGTATTTT.

This clonotype has more than one count but fewer than ten. The chain combines TRBV7-9 with TRBJ2-7, with D possibly being TRBD1 (6 bases). Trimming took off 5 bases at V and 5 bases at J, with 7 bases between the two ends. This CDR3 spans 11 amino acids. CDR1 and CDR2 from the germline V gene are SEHNR and FQNEAQ (reference sequence). CDR3 region: CASSHRDEQYF. The CDR3 DNA reads as TGTGCCAGCAGCCACAGGGACGAGCAGTACTTC.

A few counts support this clonotype. The chain links TRBV6-6 to TRBJ2-7; TRBD2 aligns across 10 bases. Per the germline V gene, CDR1 is MNHNY and CDR2 is SVGAGI (reference sequence). This CDR3 has 14 residues. The J segment lost 4 bases and the V segment lost 4 bases, leaving 4 bases of the junction unmatched. The CDR3 here is CASSSRTSGYEQYF. The CDR3 nucleotides are TGTGCCAGCAGTTCAAGGACTAGCGGTTACGAGCAGTACTTC.

This clonotype showed up just a few times. The chain combines TRBV29-1 with TRBJ2-7, with 9 bases that match TRBD1. CDR3 size: 13 residues. Germline V gene lookup returns CDR1 SQVTM and CDR2 ANQGSEA. Losses at the gene ends were 4 bases for V and 3 bases for J; bases not matched to a gene: 4. Here the CDR3 DNA reads TGCAGCGTTGCGGGACAGGGTCACTACGAGCAGTACTTC. This gives the protein CSVAGQGHYEQYF.

The chain has TRBV29-1 and TRBJ2-5; D is undetermined. V was shortened by 7 bases and J by 5 bases, with 14 bases between the two germline ends. CDR3 length equals 12 residues. Germline assignment: CDR1 SQVTM and CDR2 ANQGSEA. The CDR3 DNA sequence: TGCAGCGCCGCGAGCTCGTGGGAGACCCAGTACTTC. Translating gives CSAASSWETQYF.

The chain has TRBV29-1 and TRBJ2-7; tentative D call: TRBD1 (6 bases). Per germline, CDR1 SQVTM and CDR2 ANQGSEA. This CDR3 has 14 amino acids. The CDR3 nucleotides are TGCAGTGCGAGAAGTACGGACAGCTCCTACGAGCAGTACTTC. This codes for CSARSTDSSYEQYF.

This chain joins TRBV7-9 and TRBJ1-2, with no clear D. This CDR3 is 14 amino acids long. Germline V lookup: CDR1 SEHNR, CDR2 FQNEAQ (reference sequence). Trimming removed 5 bases at V and 6 bases at J, with 16 bases between. DNA of the CDR3: TGTGCCAGCAGCCCCAAGGGCCCCCTGCATGGCTACACCTTC. This sequence encodes CASSPKGPLHGYTF.

The chain has TRBV5-1 and TRBJ1-1, with no clear D. V lost 0 bases and J lost 0, with 12 bases in between. Per germline, CDR1 SGHRS and CDR2 YFSETQ. The CDR3 contains 16 residues. The CDR3 protein is CASSLAGSRLNTEAFF. The CDR3 nucleotides read TGCGCCAGCAGCTTGGCCGGTTCCCGGCTGAACACTGAAGCTTTCTTT.

The genes are TRBV29-1 and TRBJ2-1; 8 positions agree with TRBD1. The CDR3 extends over 15 amino acids. CDR1 and CDR2 from the germline V gene are SQVTM and ANQGSEA. V trimming: 2 bases; J trimming: 8 bases; junction bases outside the gene matches: 11. The CDR3 DNA follows: TGCAGCGTTGAATGGCCGGGACAGGTTTTCGATGAGCAGTTCTTC. Its protein is CSVEWPGQVFDEQFF.

This rearrangement joins TRBV7-2 to TRBJ1-5, with D possibly being TRBD1 (5 bases). Trimming removed 6 bases from V and 7 bases from J, with 19 bases in between. Germline V lookup: CDR1 SGHTA, CDR2 FQGNSA. This CDR3 is 15 amino acids long. The CDR3 DNA reads as TGTGCCAGCAGTGATTACGAGGGGAGGCGGCAGCCCCAGCATTTT. It translates to CASSDYEGRRQPQHF.

This clonotype was seen a few times. The V call is TRBV5-1, the J call TRBJ2-7; D is perhaps TRBD1 or TRBD2 (5 bases each). The CDR3 sequence is 11 residues long. Between the trimmed V and J ends, which lost 9 bases and 2 bases, there was a span of 9 bases. The V gene's germline CDR1 is SGHRS and CDR2 YFSETQ. The CDR3 DNA is TGCGCCACCCCGGGGCCCTACGAGCAGTACTTC. Its translation is CATPGPYEQYF.

The chain joins TRBV9 to TRBJ2-5, with D perhaps matching TRBD2 (6 bases). The CDR3 has 13 residues. In germline, CDR1 is SGDLS, CDR2 YYNGEE. Trimming left V 4 bases short and J 5 bases short, with 12 bases between. The CDR3 reads CASSWREWETQYF. CDR3 bases: TGTGCCAGCAGCTGGCGGGAATGGGAGACCCAGTACTTC. Full variable domain (remainder filled in from reference TRBV9 and TRBJ2-5): DSGVTQTPKHLITATGQRVTLRCSPRSGDLSVYWYQQSLDQGLQFLIQYYNGEERAKGNILERFSAQQFPDLHSELNLSSLELGDSALYFCASSWREWETQYFGPGTRLLVL.

The V call is TRBV19, the J call TRBJ2-5; 9 bases fit TRBD2. The germline V gene has CDR1 LNHDA and CDR2 SQIVND (reference sequence). Trimming removed 5 bases from V and 4 bases from J; junction bases left unmatched: 5. The CDR3 has 14 amino acids. The CDR3, as DNA: TGTGCCAGTAGTCCGAGACTAGCGGCAGAGACCCAGTACTTC. Its translation: CASSPRLAAETQYF.

The chain uses TRBV3-1 and TRBJ2-5, with D possibly being TRBD2 (6 bases). The CDR3 is 17 amino acids. CDR1 is LGHDT and CDR2 is YNNKEL in the germline V gene (reference sequence). Trimming took off 3 bases at V and 0 bases at J, with 17 bases between the two ends. CDR3: CASSQSEIRDYQETQYF. CDR3 DNA sequence: TGTGCCAGCAGCCAGTCCGAAATCCGGGACTACCAAGAGACCCAGTACTTC.

V and J are TRBV12-3 or TRBV12-4 and TRBJ2-7, with 9 bases identical to TRBD1. The trim removed 8 bases at V and 1 base at J, leaving 6 bases unmatched. The CDR3 consists of 14 residues. The CDR3 coding sequence is TGTGCCAGCCGAACGACAGGGGGATCCTACGAGCAGTACTTC. It encodes CASRTTGGSYEQYF.

This clonotype was counted once. The CDR3 does not end in the conserved phenylalanine or tryptophan, so this is likely a read error. V gene TRBV29-1 combines with J gene TRBJ2-7, with D possibly being TRBD2 (6 bases). CDR3 length equals 15 residues. V shed 4 bases and J shed 3 bases, with 19 bases lying between them. The V gene's germline CDR1 is SQVTM and CDR2 ANQGSEA. Here the CDR3 DNA reads TGCAGCGTTGCCTTGAGCGGGCAGCCCCACTACGAGCAGTACTCC. It is translated as CSVALSGQPHYEQYS.